This T cell receptor (beta chain) is from a study of blood T cell repertoires in COVID-19. Study overall: PBMCs, B-cell-depleted T cells, or T cells were the source of the cDNA or gDNA that made up the material.

Germline CDR1 and CDR2: SGHVS and FNYEAQ. The CDR3 has 17 residues. Deletions cut 0 bases from V and 0 bases from J, with 12 bases between. Only in-frame clones appear in the TCRdb table, and some are missing; sequencing was by immunoSEQ multiplex PCR. The table includes about 140,000 clones, about 75% detected once. The clonotype was recovered from a woman in her forties or fifties who had recovered from COVID-19. The chain is built from TRBV7-6 and TRBJ2-1; D is perhaps TRBD2 (5 bases). Sequencing was carried out using PBMCs or T cells enriched from blood (not recorded which). For the CDR3, the DNA is TGTGCCAGCAGCTTAGCGCTGCGGGTCAGCTCCTACAATGAGCAGTTCTTC. Translating it yields CASSLALRVSSYNEQFF.